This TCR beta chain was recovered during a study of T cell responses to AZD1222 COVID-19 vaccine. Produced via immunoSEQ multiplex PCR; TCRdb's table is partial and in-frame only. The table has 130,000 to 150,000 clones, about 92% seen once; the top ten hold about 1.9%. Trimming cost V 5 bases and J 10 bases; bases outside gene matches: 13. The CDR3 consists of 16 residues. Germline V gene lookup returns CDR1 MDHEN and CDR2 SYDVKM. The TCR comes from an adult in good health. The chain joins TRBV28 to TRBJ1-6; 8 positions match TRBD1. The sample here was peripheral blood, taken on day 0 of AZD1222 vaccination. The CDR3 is CASSRTGGRGISPLHF. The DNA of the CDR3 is TGTGCCAGCAGTCGAACAGGGGGGAGGGGTATATCACCCCTCCACTTT.